The source of this T cell receptor beta chain is a study of cytomegalovirus exposure and HLA in healthy donors. The trim removed 1 base at V and 7 bases at J, leaving 7 bases unmatched. Germline CDR1 reads LGHNA; CDR2 reads YNFKEQ. The CDR3 sequence is 16 residues long. Both 60 Vbeta primers and 13 Jbeta primers went into the PCR. The data were produced by immunoSEQ multiplex PCR, yet TCRdb's version contains in-frame clones alone and is incomplete. The sample has some 140,000 clones; 60% to 80% are singletons. The sequence was obtained from a man aged 30 to 45 in good health and CMV-seropositive. The chain carries TRBV4-2 and TRBJ2-1, with 10 nucleotides matching TRBD2. Sequenced input: PBMCs. CDR3: CASSQGASGSVNEQFF. CDR3 DNA: TGTGCCAGCAGCCAAGGAGCTAGCGGGAGTGTAAATGAGCAGTTCTTC.